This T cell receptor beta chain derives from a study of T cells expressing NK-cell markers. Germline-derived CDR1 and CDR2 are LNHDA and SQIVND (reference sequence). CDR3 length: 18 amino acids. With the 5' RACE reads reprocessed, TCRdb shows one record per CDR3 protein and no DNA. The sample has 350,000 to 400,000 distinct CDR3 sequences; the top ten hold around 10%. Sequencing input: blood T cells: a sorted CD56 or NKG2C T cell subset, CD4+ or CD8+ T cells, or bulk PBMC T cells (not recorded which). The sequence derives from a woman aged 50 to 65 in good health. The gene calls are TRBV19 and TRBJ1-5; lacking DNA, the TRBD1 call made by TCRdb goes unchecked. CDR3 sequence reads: CASSIGTGLPPPNQPQHF.